The 26 T cell receptor beta chains below were found in one sample sequenced in a study of blood T cell repertoires in COVID-19. Assay used: immunoSEQ multiplex PCR; TCRdb lists only in-frame clones, some missing. The data hold 200,000 to 250,000 clones, with around 86% observed a single time. Sequenced input: peripheral blood. These receptor sequences come from a woman in her 70s with active or convalescent COVID-19.

This clone was recorded once. This chain connects TRBV6-5 to TRBJ1-4; D remains unclear. The V gene lost 9 bases and the J gene lost 4 bases, with 12 bases spanning the gap. Germline CDR1 and CDR2: MNHEY and SVGAGI. This CDR3 has 13 residues. CDR3 in amino acids: CASAPGVNEKLFF. The CDR3 coding sequence is TGTGCCAGTGCGCCCGGGGTTAATGAAAAACTGTTTTTT.

J is TRBJ2-7 and V is TRBV4-2; 7 nucleotides agree with TRBD2. This CDR3 contains 17 residues. Germline trimming cut 0 bases from V and 3 bases from J; bases unmatched to any gene: 11. The germline CDR1 and CDR2 sequences are LGHNA and YNFKEQ. The CDR3 region has the DNA TGTGCCAGCAGCCAAGAAGTGACCGGGACTACCCGCTACGAGCAGTACTTC. The encoded protein is CASSQEVTGTTRYEQYF.

This rearrangement joins TRBV5-4 to TRBJ1-2, with TRBD1 matching over 9 bases. V trimming: 4 bases; J trimming: 8 bases; junction bases outside the gene matches: 15. This CDR3 spans 16 amino acids. Germline values: CDR1 SGHNT, CDR2 YYREEE (reference sequence). The CDR3 loop is CASSPEGPGTGYGYTF. Here the CDR3 DNA reads TGTGCCAGCAGCCCCGAGGGGCCCGGGACAGGGTACGGCTACACCTTC.

The chain has TRBV9 and TRBJ2-1; no clear D gene. Germline V gene lookup returns CDR1 SGDLS and CDR2 YYNGEE. Trimming stripped 0 bases from V and 9 bases from J, with 10 bases between. The CDR3 consists of 13 residues. The DNA of the CDR3 is TGTGCCAGCAGCGTAGGCGGTTCTGGTGAGCAGTTCTTC. It codes for CASSVGGSGEQFF.

This clone came up once. The chain has TRBV5-5 and TRBJ2-5, with D possibly TRBD1 on 6 matching bases. CDR3 length: 13 amino acids. The germline CDR1 and CDR2 sequences are SGHKS and YYEKEE (reference sequence). V lost 7 bases, J lost 6 bases, and 16 bases lay in between. The CDR3 DNA reads TGTGCCAGCCTCCTCCTACAGGGAAAGACCCAGTACTTC. Its protein is CASLLLQGKTQYF.

In its sample, this clone was seen once. V usage is TRBV19 and J usage is TRBJ1-1, with D perhaps matching TRBD1 (5 bases). The germline V and J ends were trimmed by 7 bases and 6 bases, with 15 bases remaining between them. This CDR3 is 13 amino acids long. CDR1 and CDR2 from the germline V gene are LNHDA and SQIVND (reference sequence). CDR3: CASTMGGSAEAFF. DNA for the CDR3: TGTGCCAGTACCATGGGGGGGAGTGCTGAAGCTTTCTTT. The full variable domain, rest sourced from reference TRBV19 and TRBJ1-1, is DGGITQSPKYLFRKEGQNVTLSCEQNLNHDAMYWYRQDPGQGLRLIYYSQIVNDFQKGDIAEGYSVSREKKESFPLTVTSAQKNPTAFYLCASTMGGSAEAFFGQGTRLTVV.

The chain has TRBV20-1 and TRBJ2-2; D is possibly TRBD1 (6 bases). CDR1 DFQATT and CDR2 SNEGSKA come from the germline V gene (reference sequence). Trimming took off 3 bases at V and 0 bases at J, with 14 bases between the two ends. The CDR3 is 16 residues long. CDR3 loop: CSASLVGAANTGELFF. The DNA for the CDR3 is TGCAGTGCTAGTTTGGTGGGGGCCGCGAACACCGGGGAGCTGTTTTTT.

The chain recombines TRBV3-1 (or the pseudogene TRBV3-2) with TRBJ1-4; D might be TRBD1 (6 bases). From germline, CDR1 is LGHDT and CDR2 YNNKEL (reference sequence). The CDR3 is 16 residues long. V shed 4 bases and J shed 6 bases, with 18 bases lying between them. This chain's CDR3 is CASSPRGDNWYEKLFF. The CDR3 DNA sequence: TGTGCCAGCAGCCCCAGAGGGGACAATTGGTATGAAAAACTGTTTTTT.

The rearrangement links TRBV3-1 (or the pseudogene TRBV3-2) to TRBJ1-1; TRBD1 is a possible D gene (6 bases). Germline V gene data show CDR1 as LGHDT and CDR2 as YNNKEL (reference sequence). This CDR3 spans 16 amino acids. The V and J ends lost 2 bases and 3 bases respectively, with 16 bases between them. The CDR3 reads CASSQQGGATHTEAFF. CDR3 in DNA: TGTGCCAGCAGCCAACAAGGGGGGGCGACCCACACTGAAGCTTTCTTT.

V usage is TRBV12-3 or TRBV12-4 and J usage is TRBJ2-7; no definite D call. The CDR3 sequence is 12 residues long. V was shortened by 10 bases and J by 0 bases, with 10 bases between the two germline ends. The CDR3 DNA reads as TGTGCCACCGCCCAGGCCTCCTACGAGCAGTACTTC. Protein product: CATAQASYEQYF.

This clone has a handful of counts. The chain is built from TRBV5-1 and TRBJ1-3, with D uncertain. V lost 0 bases and J lost 4, with 11 bases in between. CDR3 length: 15 residues. Germline lookup yields CDR1 SGHRS and CDR2 YFSETQ. The DNA for the CDR3 is TGCGCCAGCAGCTTGGATGGAGTTCGGGGAAACACCATATATTTT. This gives the protein CASSLDGVRGNTIYF. The full variable domain, with the rest looked up from reference TRBV5-1 and TRBJ1-3, is KAGVTQTPRYLIKTRGQQVTLSCSPISGHRSVSWYQQTPGQGLQFLFEYFSETQRNKGNFPGRFSGRQFSNSRSEMNVSTLELGDSALYLCASSLDGVRGNTIYFGEGSWLTVV.

V and J are TRBV5-1 and TRBJ2-7; D is perhaps TRBD1 (6 bases). The length of the CDR3 is 16 residues. Germline CDR1 and CDR2: SGHRS and YFSETQ. Trimming removed 0 bases from V and 3 bases from J, with 16 bases in between. The DNA of the CDR3 is TGCGCCAGCAGCTTGGGGATGGGACACACGGACTACGAGCAGTACTTC. Translation: CASSLGMGHTDYEQYF.

The V and J genes are TRBV19 and TRBJ2-6, with D hard to call. V was pared by 2 bases and J by 0 bases, with 5 bases between. Germline V gene sequence: CDR1 LNHDA, CDR2 SQIVND (reference sequence). The CDR3 spans 15 residues. CDR3 protein: CASSIMSSGANVLTF. In DNA, the CDR3 is TGTGCCAGTAGTATAATGAGCTCTGGGGCCAACGTCCTGACTTTC.

The gene calls are TRBV25-1 and TRBJ2-1; maybe TRBD2 (5 bases). Germline V gives CDR1 MGHDK, CDR2 SYGVNS. The CDR3 loop spans 12 amino acids. The V end was cut by 3 bases, the J end by 10 bases, with 10 bases between. In DNA, the CDR3 is TGTGCCAGCAGTGAGGAGGTAAGGGAGCAGTTCTTC. Its translation: CASSEEVREQFF.

V usage is TRBV5-1 and J usage is TRBJ1-2; perhaps TRBD1 as D (6 bases). Trimming removed 3 bases at V and 3 bases at J, with 9 bases between. The CDR3 sequence is 13 residues long. The germline gives CDR1 SGHRS, CDR2 YFSETQ. CDR3 in amino acids: CASSSTGDYGYTF. The CDR3 DNA is TGCGCCAGCAGCTCGACAGGAGACTATGGCTACACCTTC.

This clone came up a few times. J is TRBJ2-7 and V is TRBV5-8; D gene ambiguous. The germline gives CDR1 SGHTS, CDR2 YDEGEE. Deletions cut 6 bases from V and 0 bases from J, with 4 bases between. This CDR3 contains 11 residues. The CDR3 region has the DNA TGTGCCAGCACCTCCTCCTACGAGCAGTACTTC. This translates into CASTSSYEQYF. The full variable domain, with the rest looked up from reference TRBV5-8 and TRBJ2-7, is EAGVTQSPTHLIKTRGQQATLRCSPISGHTSVYWYQQALGLGLQFLLWYDEGEERNRGNFPPRFSGRQFPNYSSELNVNALELEDSALYLCASTSSYEQYFGPGTRLTVT.

Only one count was recorded for this clone. The chain employs TRBV20-1 and TRBJ2-4; D unclear. Germline V CDR1 and CDR2: DFQATT, SNEGSKA (reference sequence). The CDR3 extends over 11 amino acids. V was clipped by 2 bases and J by 9 bases, with 8 bases between them. Here the CDR3 DNA reads TGCAGTGCTAGACTGGCTTCCATTCAGTACTTC. Translation: CSARLASIQYF.

The chain employs TRBV2 and TRBJ1-5; 7 bases match TRBD1. J was trimmed by 5 bases and V by 6 bases; bases with no gene match: 7. The CDR3 loop spans 14 amino acids. Germline CDR1 SNHLY, CDR2 FYNNEI. CDR3 sequence (DNA): TGTGCCAGCAGGGCAGGGGGAGGCGATCAGCCCCAGCATTTT. This sequence encodes CASRAGGGDQPQHF. Complete variable domain (other parts from reference TRBV2 and TRBJ1-5): EPEVTQTPSHQVTQMGQEVILRCVPISNHLYFYWYRQILGQKVEFLVSFYNNEISEKSEIFDDQFSVERPDGSNFTLKIRSTKLEDSAMYFCASRAGGGDQPQHFGDGTRLSIL.

This sequence joins TRBV7-9 and TRBJ2-1, with TRBD2 as a possible D gene (5 bases). Germline V gene lookup returns CDR1 SEHNR and CDR2 FQNEAQ (reference sequence). The V end lost 8 bases, the J end lost 10 bases, and 18 bases lay between the germline ends. CDR3 length: 13 amino acids. CDR3 sequence reads: CASRTGGLGEQFF. CDR3 bases: TGTGCCAGCCGGACGGGTGGACTGGGAGAGCAGTTCTTC.

The count of this clone is one. This chain uses TRBV19 with TRBJ1-1; D unresolved. The CDR3 runs to 12 residues. V lost 5 bases and J 10 bases, leaving 14 bases between the germline ends. The V gene's germline CDR1 is LNHDA and CDR2 SQIVND (reference sequence). In DNA, the CDR3 is TGTGCCAGTAGTGGATCGGGGTGGCGAGCTTTCTTT. Translated, it gives CASSGSGWRAFF. The full variable domain, in which reference TRBV19 and TRBJ1-1 provide the parts outside the CDR3, is DGGITQSPKYLFRKEGQNVTLSCEQNLNHDAMYWYRQDPGQGLRLIYYSQIVNDFQKGDIAEGYSVSREKKESFPLTVTSAQKNPTAFYLCASSGSGWRAFFGQGTRLTVV.

The chain joins TRBV15 to TRBJ2-3; weak D call: TRBD2 (6 bases). This CDR3 has 16 residues. Germline V lookup: CDR1 LNHNV, CDR2 YYDKDF (reference sequence). Deletions cut 0 bases from V and 0 bases from J, with 10 bases between. This chain's CDR3 is CATSRDKGLSTDTQYF. CDR3 nucleotide sequence: TGTGCCACCAGCAGAGATAAGGGACTCAGCACAGATACGCAGTATTTT. Filled out from reference TRBV15 and TRBJ2-3, the complete variable domain reads DAMVIQNPRYQVTQFGKPVTLSCSQTLNHNVMYWYQQKSSQAPKLLFHYYDKDFNNEADTPDNFQSRRPNTSFCFLDIRSPGLGDTAMYLCATSRDKGLSTDTQYFGPGTRLTVL.

The V call is TRBV1, the J call TRBJ1-3; the D call of TRBD1 is as the table states it, not checked on the DNA. TRBV1 is a pseudogene locus. CDR3 length: 17 residues. In DNA, the CDR3 is TGCACCAGCAGCCAAAGCCTAAACAGGAGCTCTGGAAACACCATATATTTT. Its translation is CTSSQSLNRSSGNTIYF.

The V and J genes are TRBV7-3 and TRBJ2-1, with TRBD1 identical over 7 bases. Trimming cost V 3 bases and J 4 bases; bases outside gene matches: 3. Per germline, CDR1 SGHTA and CDR2 FQGTGA. The CDR3 covers 14 residues. CDR3 DNA sequence: TGTGCCAGCAGCTTGACAGGGTCTTACAATGAGCAGTTCTTC. Its protein is CASSLTGSYNEQFF.

This chain connects TRBV5-1 to TRBJ1-3; the D is unclear. The CDR3 length is 14 residues. Per the germline V gene, CDR1 is SGHRS and CDR2 is YFSETQ. V was cut by 0 bases and J by 4 bases, with 8 bases left in between. The CDR3: CASSLVGEGNTIYF. The DNA of the CDR3 is TGCGCCAGCAGCTTGGTTGGTGAGGGAAACACCATATATTTT.

A few counts support this clone. The chain uses TRBV7-6 and TRBJ1-2; possible D gene TRBD1, 5 bases. This CDR3 contains 15 residues. Germline CDR1 SGHVS, CDR2 FNYEAQ. Trimming cost V 5 bases and J 0 bases, with 13 bases left between them. For the CDR3, the DNA is TGTGCCAGCAGCCAGACTGGGGGGGCTAACTATGGCTACACCTTC. Protein product: CASSQTGGANYGYTF.

V and J are TRBV16 and TRBJ2-3; 7 nucleotides match TRBD1. The V segment lost 7 bases and the J segment 3 bases; nucleotides outside the gene matches: 10. From germline, CDR1 is KGHSY and CDR2 FQNENV. There are 15 residues in the CDR3. The CDR3 bases are TGTGCCAGCACAACCAGGACAGGTTGGACAGATACGCAGTATTTT. Its translation: CASTTRTGWTDTQYF.